These 19 T cell receptor beta chains were sequenced from one sample in a study of shared clonotypes between healthy human individuals. This table comes from immunoSEQ multiplex PCR, and its TCRdb copy is limited to in-frame clones, with some not included. Among about 600,000 clones listed, around 95% were seen once. Naive CD8 cells comprised CD45RO-negative, CCR7-positively selected cells, excluding terminally differentiated effector memory CD45RA+ cells. The material sequenced was naive CD8+ T cells sorted from blood. These receptors came from a woman in her 30s in good health.

V is TRBV6-5 and J is TRBJ1-2; D is uncertain. Germline lookup yields CDR1 MNHEY and CDR2 SVGAGI. Deletions cut 5 bases from V and 3 bases from J, with 10 bases between. The CDR3 spans 13 residues. The CDR3 DNA reads TGTGCCAGCAGTCCCGACTCCGACTATGGCTACACCTTC. Its translation: CASSPDSDYGYTF.

The chain combines TRBV2 with TRBJ1-2; 7 nucleotides line up with TRBD1. This CDR3 region has 14 residues. Germline values: CDR1 SNHLY, CDR2 FYNNEI. V was pared by 1 base and J by 2 bases, with 1 base of the junction left unmatched. The CDR3 region is CASSEVQGNYGYTF. The CDR3 DNA sequence: TGTGCCAGCAGTGAAGTACAGGGGAACTATGGCTACACCTTC.

The rearrangement links TRBV29-1 to TRBJ2-7; TRBD2 might be the D (6 bases). The CDR3 covers 14 residues. The germline V gene has CDR1 SQVTM and CDR2 ANQGSEA. V was trimmed by 4 bases and J by 5 bases, leaving 18 bases between them. As DNA, the CDR3 is TGCAGCGTTGGACCGGGAGCTACCGCGGACGAGCAGTACTTC. The encoded protein is CSVGPGATADEQYF.

The chain uses TRBV5-4 and TRBJ2-7; the D is unclear. The germline gives CDR1 SGHNT, CDR2 YYREEE (reference sequence). V lost 4 bases to trimming and J lost 1 base, with 12 bases between them. This CDR3 comprises 14 residues. CDR3 DNA: TGTGCCAGCAGCCCCGAATCCCTTTCCTACGAGCAGTACTTC. This gives the protein CASSPESLSYEQYF.

This chain links TRBV7-6 with TRBJ1-1, with 7 bases that match TRBD1. V lost 3 bases and J lost 5; bases outside the gene matches: 9. CDR3 length equals 15 residues. Per germline, CDR1 SGHVS and CDR2 FNYEAQ. CDR3 in DNA: TGTGCCAGCAGCTTGAGGTTGGAGGACAGGACTGAAGCTTTCTTT. As protein: CASSLRLEDRTEAFF.

The V call is TRBV27, the J call TRBJ2-1, with 11 bases aligning to TRBD2. Germline assignment: CDR1 MNHEY and CDR2 SMNVEV (reference sequence). The CDR3 contains 15 residues. The V segment lost 5 bases and the J segment 7 bases; nucleotides outside the gene matches: 7. In nucleotides, the CDR3 is TGTGCCAGCAGTGTTAGCGGGAGGGCCGGAAATGAGCAGTTCTTC. As protein: CASSVSGRAGNEQFF.

The chain carries TRBV28 and TRBJ1-6; D unclear. The germline V gene encodes CDR1 MDHEN and CDR2 SYDVKM. This CDR3 is built from 13 residues. Deletions cut 10 bases from V and 7 bases from J, with 14 bases between. In nucleotides, the CDR3 is TGTGCCACCGAGGACGGAGGGAATTCACCCCTCCACTTT. Encoded protein: CATEDGGNSPLHF. The whole variable domain, remainder taken from reference TRBV28 and TRBJ1-6, is DVKVTQSSRYLVKRTGEKVFLECVQDMDHENMFWYRQDPGLGLRLIYFSYDVKMKEKGDIPEGYSVSREKKERFSLILESASTNQTSMYLCATEDGGNSPLHFGNGTRLTVT.

This CDR3 is CASSLAGVAFF. DNA for the CDR3: TGTGCCAGCAGCTTAGCCGGAGTAGCTTTCTTT. The V call is TRBV11-2, the J call TRBJ1-1, with unresolved D. Germline V lookup: CDR1 SGHAT, CDR2 FQNNGV. The CDR3 is 11 amino acids. V was trimmed by 1 base and J by 10 bases, leaving 7 bases between them.

The chain is built from TRBV25-1 and TRBJ1-2; TRBD1 might be the D (6 bases). The CDR3 contains 13 residues. Germline CDR1 reads MGHDK; CDR2 reads SYGVNS. Trimming left V 6 bases short and J 5 bases short, with 13 bases between. This CDR3 is CASSEKRGYGYTF. The CDR3 nucleotides are TGTGCCAGCAGCGAAAAAAGGGGGTATGGCTACACCTTC.

In its sample, this clone was seen once. Additional DNA sequences in this sample encode the identical CDR3. The CDR3 DNA reads TGCGCCAGCAGCCAAGATCCAGGGACCTACGAGCAGTACTTC. Translation: CASSQDPGTYEQYF. The chain carries TRBV4-1 and TRBJ2-7; D is perhaps TRBD1 (5 bases). CDR1 MGHRA and CDR2 YSYEKL come from the germline V gene. Trimming stripped 0 bases from V and 2 bases from J, with 8 bases between. The CDR3 sequence is 14 residues long.

Only one count was recorded for this clone. The chain has TRBV2 and TRBJ2-3; 12 bases are a match to TRBD2. Germline V gene sequence: CDR1 SNHLY, CDR2 FYNNEI. The J segment lost 4 bases and the V segment lost 6 bases, leaving 8 bases of the junction unmatched. This CDR3 is 16 amino acids long. CDR3 bases: TGTGCCAGCAGCAAAGAACTAGCGGGAGGTCCAGATACGCAGTATTTT. Amino acids: CASSKELAGGPDTQYF.

This chain links TRBV30 with TRBJ2-7; 8 bases align to TRBD1. Trimming at V came to 2 bases and at J to 2 bases, leaving 5 bases not matched to a gene. The CDR3 has 14 amino acids. CDR1 and CDR2 from the germline V gene are GTSNPN and SVGIG (reference sequence). The CDR3 sequence: CAWSSEQGAYEQYF. The CDR3 DNA reads TGTGCCTGGAGTTCGGAACAGGGGGCCTACGAGCAGTACTTC.

This chain joins TRBV20-1 and TRBJ1-2; 7 bases map to TRBD1. The CDR3 covers 11 residues. After removal of 8 bases from V and 8 bases from J, the junction contained 8 bases not matched to a gene. The germline V gene encodes CDR1 DFQATT and CDR2 SNEGSKA (reference sequence). The chain's CDR3 is CSPKGQEGYTF. The CDR3 bases are TGCAGTCCAAAAGGACAGGAGGGCTACACCTTC.

V and J are TRBV28 and TRBJ2-7; 7 bases fit TRBD2. This CDR3 spans 15 amino acids. The germline V gene has CDR1 MDHEN and CDR2 SYDVKM. V shed 5 bases, J shed 9 bases, and the junction held 16 bases outside the gene matches. This CDR3 reads CASSPRASGNTRQYF. The CDR3 region has the DNA TGTGCCAGCAGTCCACGCGCTAGCGGAAATACGAGGCAGTACTTC.

This chain links TRBV5-1 with TRBJ2-2; 8 bases are a match to TRBD2. Trimming took 0 bases from V and 6 from J; bases not matched to a gene: 4. The CDR3 is 15 amino acids. Germline-derived CDR1 and CDR2 are SGHRS and YFSETQ. This CDR3 reads CASSLEGLVPGELFF. The CDR3 DNA reads as TGCGCCAGCAGCTTGGAGGGACTAGTCCCCGGGGAGCTGTTTTTT.

The chain carries TRBV5-4 and TRBJ2-7; TRBD1 matches at 7 bases. V lost 0 bases and J lost 6; bases outside the gene matches: 6. The CDR3 runs to 14 residues. CDR1 and CDR2 from the germline V gene are SGHNT and YYREEE (reference sequence). The CDR3 reads CASSLEQGLVEQYF. The DNA of the CDR3 is TGTGCCAGCAGCTTGGAACAGGGGTTAGTCGAGCAGTACTTC.

The rearrangement links TRBV30 to TRBJ2-7; no reliable D call. Germline CDR1 and CDR2: GTSNPN and SVGIG (reference sequence). This CDR3 is 11 amino acids long. Deletions cut 4 bases from V and 4 bases from J, with 8 bases between. CDR3 protein: CAWNQQYEQYF. The CDR3 DNA is TGTGCCTGGAACCAACAGTACGAGCAGTACTTC.

The chain is built from TRBV19 and TRBJ2-5, with 8 positions matching TRBD1. The last part of the DNA fits TRBJ2-7 better; the J call may be wrong. Germline CDR1 reads LNHDA; CDR2 reads SQIVND (reference sequence). This CDR3 comprises 16 residues. The CDR3 here is CASSIGVGTGAYEQYF. The CDR3 DNA follows: TGTGCCAGTAGTATAGGGGTGGGGACAGGAGCCTACGAGCAGTACTTC.

The chain is built from TRBV28 and TRBJ2-5, with 10 bases that match TRBD2. Germline trimming cut 5 bases from V and 2 bases from J; bases unmatched to any gene: 5. Germline V gene sequence: CDR1 MDHEN, CDR2 SYDVKM. This CDR3 contains 15 residues. Here the CDR3 reads CASSPTSGVQETQYF. DNA of the CDR3: TGTGCCAGCAGTCCTACTAGCGGGGTACAAGAGACCCAGTACTTC.